The rows below give T cell receptor beta chains drawn from one sample of a study of cytomegalovirus exposure and HLA in healthy donors. TCRdb keeps only in-frame clones here, not all; method: immunoSEQ multiplex PCR. The sample lists about 150,000 clones, more than 75% seen once, with 14% in the top ten. Sequencing used PBMCs. The source is a woman aged 40 to 55 in good health and CMV-seronegative. Both conserved end residues are part of each CDR3. D genes are given only for firm matches. Some rows mark clone size as missing; the rest say once, few, many or name a class of expanded clone.

V	D	J	size	CDR3	DNA
TRBV4-1	TRBD1	TRBJ1-2	NA	CASSQWTGTVGDYGYTF	TGCGCCAGCAGCCAGTGGACAGGGACGGTGGGTGACTATGGCTACACCTTC
TRBV30	TRBD1	TRBJ1-5	NA	CAWAQGDSQPQHF	TGTGCCTGGGCACAGGGGGACAGCCAGCCCCAGCATTTT
TRBV4-1	NA	TRBJ1-4	once	CASSPQGLQGEKLFF	TGCGCCAGCAGCCCTCAGGGTTTACAAGGTGAAAAACTGTTTTTT
TRBV15	TRBD1	TRBJ1-4	NA	CATSRDWPTGVSEKLFF	TGTGCCACCAGCAGAGATTGGCCGACAGGGGTTAGTGAAAAACTGTTTTTT
TRBV4-3	NA	TRBJ2-1	NA	CASSQDPPQRVYNEQFF	TGCGCCAGCAGCCAAGATCCCCCTCAGCGGGTCTACAATGAGCAGTTCTTC
TRBV5-4	TRBD1	TRBJ2-5	NA	CASSRGQGEVETQYF	TGTGCCAGCAGCCGCGGACAGGGGGAGGTCGAGACCCAGTACTTC
TRBV5-1	NA	TRBJ2-7	NA	CASRDSGSYEQYF	TGCGCCAGCCGAGACAGTGGTTCATACGAGCAGTACTTC
TRBV10-3	NA	TRBJ2-1	NA	CAISESHGDNEQFF	TGTGCCATCAGTGAGTCGCACGGGGACAATGAGCAGTTCTTC
TRBV2	TRBD1	TRBJ2-5	NA	CASRSRDRPAETQYF	TGTGCCAGCAGAAGTCGGGACAGACCCGCAGAGACCCAGTACTTC
TRBV6-5	TRBD1	TRBJ2-7	NA	CASLGTGSEQYF	TGTGCCAGTCTGGGGACAGGGTCCGAGCAGTACTTC
TRBV4-2	TRBD2	TRBJ2-1	NA	CASSQEAGENTYNEQFF	TGTGCCAGCAGCCAAGAGGCGGGAGAAAACACCTACAATGAGCAGTTCTTC
TRBV6-6	NA	TRBJ1-1	once	CASSTTGRPEAFF	TGTGCCAGCAGTACGACCGGGAGGCCTGAAGCTTTCTTT
TRBV29-1	TRBD2	TRBJ2-5	NA	CSVEGTSGRETQYF	TGCAGCGTTGAAGGGACTAGCGGGAGGGAGACCCAGTACTTC
TRBV7-2	NA	TRBJ1-1	NA	CASSLGQNTEAFF	TGTGCCAGCAGTCTTGGACAGAACACTGAAGCTTTCTTT
TRBV6-5	NA	TRBJ1-2	few	CASSYSSNRVYGYTF	TGTGCCAGCAGTTACTCGTCGAACCGGGTCTATGGCTACACCTTC
TRBV9	NA	TRBJ2-1	NA	CASSVWELRTEQFF	TGTGCCAGCAGCGTATGGGAGCTCAGAACTGAGCAGTTCTTC
TRBV2	NA	TRBJ1-4	few	CASSYGQSNEKLFF	TGTGCCAGCAGTTATGGACAGAGTAATGAAAAACTGTTTTTT
TRBV11-2	NA	TRBJ2-2	few	CASSLVADYGELFF	TGTGCCAGCAGCTTAGTCGCGGATTACGGGGAGCTGTTTTTT
TRBV19	TRBD1	TRBJ2-7	NA	CASSTRDRGPYEQYF	TGTGCCAGTAGTACCCGGGACAGGGGGCCCTACGAGCAGTACTTC
TRBV5-1	TRBD2	TRBJ2-1	once	CASSTAAGLAGGVGFF	TGCGCCAGCAGCACTGCAGCGGGACTAGCGGGAGGGGTGGGGTTCTTC
TRBV10-2	TRBD2	TRBJ2-1	NA	CASSESSGGPQDEQFF	TGCGCCAGCAGTGAGTCTAGCGGGGGACCTCAAGATGAGCAGTTCTTC
TRBV29-1	NA	TRBJ1-2	NA	CSVEIGGHTF	TGCAGCGTTGAAATCGGGGGGCACACCTTC
TRBV11-1	NA	TRBJ2-1	NA	CASSLAPRSNEQFF	TGTGCCAGCAGCTTAGCGCCCAGGTCGAATGAGCAGTTCTTC
TRBV7-2	NA	TRBJ2-2	NA	CASSFPNTGELFF	TGTGCCAGCAGCTTCCCTAACACCGGGGAGCTGTTTTTT
TRBV28	NA	TRBJ2-5	NA	CASSFTGYETQYF	TGTGCCAGCAGTTTTACCGGGTACGAGACCCAGTACTTC
TRBV19	NA	TRBJ2-3	NA	CASSISWPTDTQYF	TGTGCCAGTAGTATAAGTTGGCCCACAGATACGCAGTATTTT
TRBV28	TRBD1	TRBJ2-7	NA	CASTLQGAYYEQYF	TGTGCCAGCACCCTACAGGGGGCCTACTACGAGCAGTACTTC
TRBV19	NA	TRBJ2-1	NA	CASSMAPTVDNEQFF	TGTGCCAGTAGTATGGCCCCAACAGTCGACAATGAGCAGTTCTTC
TRBV4-1	NA	TRBJ2-1	NA	CASSQGSWAGGDEQFF	TGCGCCAGCAGCCAAGGGTCGTGGGCTGGCGGGGATGAGCAGTTCTTC
TRBV2	NA	TRBJ1-6	NA	CASKRTANYNSPLHF	TGTGCCAGCAAAAGGACAGCTAACTATAATTCACCCCTCCACTTT
TRBV2	TRBD2	TRBJ2-7	NA	CASSEGRGAYEQYF	TGTGCCAGCAGTGAGGGGAGGGGAGCCTACGAGCAGTACTTC
TRBV6-1	TRBD1	TRBJ1-2	NA	CASSVRDRALVYGYTF	TGTGCCAGCAGTGTGCGGGACAGGGCTCTTGTCTATGGCTACACCTTC
TRBV28	TRBD1	TRBJ1-2	NA	CASSQGTGNYGYTF	TGTGCCAGCAGTCAAGGGACAGGCAACTATGGCTACACCTTC